This T cell receptor beta chain derives from a study of long-term antiretroviral therapy in people with HIV. CDR1 is MNHEY and CDR2 is SMNVEV in the germline V gene (reference sequence). Trimming took off 6 bases at V and 6 bases at J, with 6 bases between the two ends. This CDR3 has 11 residues. With respect to this clone: Its matching antigen is unknown.

Points from the study as a whole: Every time point showed a repertoire led by clones expanded before ART. Among HIV repertoires, CDR3 length ranges were narrower than those of controls.

The authors ran the immunoSEQ assay, v3.0, at survey level. Profiling relied on immunoSEQ multiplex PCR, and the TCRdb table lists in-frame clones only, not all of them. The sample has 48,000 or so clones, about 86% seen once. The gene calls are TRBV27 and TRBJ2-1, with D uncertain. The source material was unsorted PBMCs, sampled 0.8 years after starting antiretroviral therapy. This TCR came from a woman under 30 with HIV. The CDR3 is CASRLVNEQFF. CDR3 in DNA: TGTGCCAGCAGGCTAGTCAATGAGCAGTTCTTC.